This TCR beta chain appears in the sequencing data of a study of a mutant IDH1 vaccine in newly diagnosed glioma (TCRdb year 2021). Describing the broader study: Across visits V03 through V10, patients got a total of eight vaccinations, given in weeks 1, 3, 5, 7, 11, 15, 19 and 23. Of the roughly 33 treated patients, approximately 62% were male and around 38% were female, and a mean age of roughly 40 years was recorded. In the chemotherapy-containing groups, vaccination started alongside temozolomide cycles, whereas in patients who had radiotherapy alone it started 4-6 weeks after radiotherapy. Prior to enrollment, patients had been given standard therapy consisting of radiotherapy alone, temozolomide alone, or radiochemotherapy with temozolomide, with the combination given to most patients. Longitudinal TCRB deep sequencing was performed for about 25 treated patients wherever samples were available for exploratory analyses. Peripheral blood was collected at six visits: V03 (baseline), V05, V07, V10, V12 and V13. The study at large found these results: Pseudoprogression seemed to be unrelated to changes in the top peripheral T cell clonotypes found by TCRB sequencing. It was noted by the authors that analyses of patient blood samples could not be reproduced owing to sample limitations. PBMC samples for TCRB deep sequencing were selected based on availability. Across multiple MHC alleles, vaccine-induced immune responses were seen in around 93% of patients.

The library was prepared using the immunoSEQ multiplex PCR assay. Rearranged TCR beta chain sequences were amplified using the hsTCRB Kit according to the manufacturer's protocol. An Illumina MiSeq was used to sequence the TCRB libraries. On the authors' methods: Demultiplexing, trimming and gene mapping were performed with the kit vendor's proprietary platform. Here the immuneACCESS table is served through TCRdb, limited to in-frame sequences with V and J called. Missing clones are a known gap in these copies; in checked studies unresolved V genes cover under half, and the rest lacks a known reason. V and J calls and clone size follow that table, whereas D and trimming were derived from the DNA. In this sample the table shows about 38,000 clones, around 78% of which occur a single time. The ten top clones hold less than 6.5% of the sample. The time point label, as the study defines it: week 5, during vaccination. A 20-mer mutant IDH1 peptide at 300 micrograms in Montanide made up each vaccine dose, which was injected subcutaneously together with topical imiquimod. Donors had newly diagnosed WHO grade 3 or 4 IDH1-mutant astrocytomas with loss of nuclear ATRX. The samples were drawn from NOA16, a multicentre, single-arm, open-label phase I trial in Germany that tested a mutant IDH1 peptide vaccine in humans for the first time. Genomic DNA for TCRB sequencing was isolated from EDTA blood with the DNeasy Blood and Tissue Kit.

Remarks on this clone: This receptor's antigen is unknown. Per-base qualities were not stored, and no clone one base away is much larger.

The CDR3 starts with the cysteine, ends with the phenylalanine, and has 14 residues. The entry retains the CDR3 DNA only, 42 bases that are in frame from base 1. CDR1 and CDR2 were assigned from the germline V gene as SNHLY and FYNNEI. At the junction V is shortened by 4 bases and J by 2 bases, with 11 bases in between. The specimen comprised PBMCs, sampled from a glioma patient whose treatment included an IDH1 peptide vaccine. The sequence was obtained from a man aged 35 to 55 with glioma. The receptor chain draws on TRBV2 and TRBJ1-2; the D gene lacks a confident call. The CDR3 loop reads CASSGQTSNYGYTF. The bases are TGTGCCAGCAGTGGGCAGACATCGAACTATGGCTACACCTTC. The CDR3 plus the reference TRBV2 and TRBJ1-2 genes for the other parts give the full variable domain: EPEVTQTPSHQVTQMGQEVILRCVPISNHLYFYWYRQILGQKVEFLVSFYNNEISEKSEIFDDQFSVERPDGSNFTLKIRSTKLEDSAMYFCASSGQTSNYGYTFGSGTRLTVV.